The 5 T cell receptor beta chains below all came from one sample that was sequenced in a study of T cell responses to AZD1222 COVID-19 vaccine. Assay used: immunoSEQ multiplex PCR; TCRdb lists only in-frame clones, some missing. This table has 70,000 to 100,000 clones, around 85% appearing once. Material: peripheral blood, obtained 28 days after the second AZD1222 dose. These receptor sequences come from an adult who received the AZD1222 COVID-19 vaccine.

The chain recombines TRBV15 with TRBJ1-2; D remains unclear. The CDR3 has 17 amino acids. Germline CDR1 reads LNHNV; CDR2 reads YYDKDF (reference sequence). V was clipped by 0 bases and J by 5 bases, with 19 bases between them. The CDR3 sequence: CATSRDIGRFPKYGYTF. Written as DNA, the CDR3 is TGTGCCACCAGCAGAGATATCGGGAGGTTTCCGAAGTATGGCTACACCTTC.

The chain has TRBV6-5 and TRBJ1-2, with D unclear. V gave up 6 bases and J gave up 8 bases, with 13 bases separating them. This CDR3 has 12 amino acids. Germline CDR1 and CDR2: MNHEY and SVGAGI. The CDR3 nucleotides are TGTGCCAGCAGCCCACCCGAAGGGGGCTACACCTTC. It encodes CASSPPEGGYTF.

This clone was counted a few times. This chain joins TRBV19 and TRBJ2-7, with D perhaps TRBD2 (5 bases). Between the trimmed V and J ends, which lost 5 bases and 0 bases, there was a span of 11 bases. Germline V CDR1 and CDR2: LNHDA, SQIVND (reference sequence). The CDR3 runs 14 residues. The CDR3 region is CASSAAENSYEQYF. The CDR3 DNA follows: TGTGCCAGTAGTGCAGCGGAAAACTCCTACGAGCAGTACTTC.

The chain joins TRBV24-1 to TRBJ2-6; D may match TRBD1 or TRBD2 (6 bases each). Germline V gene lookup returns CDR1 KGHDR and CDR2 SFDVKD. There are 19 residues in the CDR3. The V end lost 1 base, the J end lost 0 bases, and 15 bases lay between the germline ends. CDR3 DNA: TGTGCCACCAGTGATTTAAATCCCGAGGGGGGCTCTGGGGCCAACGTCCTGACTTTC. Protein: CATSDLNPEGGSGANVLTF.

The chain joins TRBV4-3 to TRBJ2-3, with TRBD2 matching over 9 bases. Germline V gene data show CDR1 as LGHNA and CDR2 as YSLEER. V shed 2 bases and J 4 bases; nucleotides not matched to a gene: 10. The CDR3 is made up of 17 amino acids. The CDR3 DNA follows: TGCGCCAGCAGCCAATTTCTCGCTAGCGGGGACTCAGATACGCAGTATTTT. Protein: CASSQFLASGDSDTQYF.